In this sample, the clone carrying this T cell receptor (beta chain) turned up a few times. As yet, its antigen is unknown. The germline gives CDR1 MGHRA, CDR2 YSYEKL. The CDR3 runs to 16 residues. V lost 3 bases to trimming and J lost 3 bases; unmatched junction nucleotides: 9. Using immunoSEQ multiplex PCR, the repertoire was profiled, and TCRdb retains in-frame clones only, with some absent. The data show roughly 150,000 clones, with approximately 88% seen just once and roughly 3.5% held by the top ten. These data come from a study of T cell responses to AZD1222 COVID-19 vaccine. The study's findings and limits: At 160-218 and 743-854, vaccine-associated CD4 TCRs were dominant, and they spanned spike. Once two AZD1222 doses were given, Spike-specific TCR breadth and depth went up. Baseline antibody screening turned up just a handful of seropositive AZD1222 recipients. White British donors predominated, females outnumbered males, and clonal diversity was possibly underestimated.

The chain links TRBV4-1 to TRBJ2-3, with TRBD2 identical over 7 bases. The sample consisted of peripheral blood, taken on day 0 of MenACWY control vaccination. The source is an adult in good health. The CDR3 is CASSHRQTSSTDTQYF. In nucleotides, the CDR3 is TGCGCCAGCAGCCACCGACAGACTAGCTCTACAGATACGCAGTATTTT.